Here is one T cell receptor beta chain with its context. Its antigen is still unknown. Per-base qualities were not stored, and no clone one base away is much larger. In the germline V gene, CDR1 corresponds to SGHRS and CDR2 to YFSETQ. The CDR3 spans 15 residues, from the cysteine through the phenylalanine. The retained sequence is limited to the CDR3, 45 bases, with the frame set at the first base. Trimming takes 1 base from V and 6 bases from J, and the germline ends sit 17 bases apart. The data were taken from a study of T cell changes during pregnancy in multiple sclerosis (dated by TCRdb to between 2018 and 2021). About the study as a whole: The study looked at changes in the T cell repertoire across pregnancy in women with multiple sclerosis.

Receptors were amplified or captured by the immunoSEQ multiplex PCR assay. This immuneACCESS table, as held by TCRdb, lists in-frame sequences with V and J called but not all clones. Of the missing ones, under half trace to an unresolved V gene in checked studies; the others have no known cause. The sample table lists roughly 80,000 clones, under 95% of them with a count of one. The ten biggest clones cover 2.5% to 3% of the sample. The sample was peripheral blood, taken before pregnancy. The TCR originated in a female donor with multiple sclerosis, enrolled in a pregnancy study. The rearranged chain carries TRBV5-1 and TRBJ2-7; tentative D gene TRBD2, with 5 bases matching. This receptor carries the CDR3 CASSLRMADSGEQYF. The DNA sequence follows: TGCGCCAGCAGCTTGAGGATGGCGGACTCGGGCGAGCAGTACTTC.